Listed below are T cell receptor beta chains from one sample, sequenced in a study of T-cell reconstitution after alpha-beta-depleted transplantation in children. A single record per CDR3 protein comes from TCRdb applying MiXCR to the PCR reads. Here the sample spans approximately 430,000 distinct CDR3 sequences, roughly 16% being singletons. The input for sequencing was PBMCs, mostly from graft donor cells, taken 360 days after TCRalphabeta/CD19-depleted stem cell transplant. These receptors originate from a boy in the first two years of life who had a stem cell transplant for Wiskott-Aldrich syndrome, so the T cells may come from the graft donor. The conserved cysteine and the conserved F or W are not part of the CDR3 here. Fields, in order: CDR3 protein, V gene, CDR3 length, D gene. The D gene is left open where the match is weak.

CDR3 protein: SVEGTLRGGETQY
V gene: TRBV29-1
CDR3 length: 13
D gene: NA

CDR3 protein: ASSVVGQGPQY
V gene: TRBV9
CDR3 length: 11
D gene: TRBD1

CDR3 protein: ATSDPTRPLGEQY
V gene: TRBV24-1
CDR3 length: 13
D gene: NA

CDR3 protein: ASLAQGQGVGNEQF
V gene: TRBV7-2
CDR3 length: 14
D gene: TRBD1

CDR3 protein: AISDIAGETYEQY
V gene: TRBV10-3
CDR3 length: 13
D gene: TRBD2

CDR3 protein: ASSPSPTPYNEQF
V gene: TRBV18
CDR3 length: 13
D gene: NA

CDR3 protein: ASSVAVTGELF
V gene: TRBV9
CDR3 length: 11
D gene: NA

CDR3 protein: ASSLQHRGTTYEQY
V gene: TRBV2
CDR3 length: 14
D gene: TRBD1

CDR3 protein: ASSLVGTGLQPQH
V gene: TRBV7-9
CDR3 length: 13
D gene: NA

CDR3 protein: ASGFQPLHSYEQY
V gene: TRBV12-5
CDR3 length: 13
D gene: NA

CDR3 protein: ASSRALVTGELF
V gene: TRBV5-5
CDR3 length: 12
D gene: NA

CDR3 protein: ASSLGAARTDTQY
V gene: TRBV7-6
CDR3 length: 13
D gene: NA

CDR3 protein: ASLQVRGGTYNEQF
V gene: TRBV2
CDR3 length: 14
D gene: TRBD2

CDR3 protein: ASSLDSLVDTQY
V gene: TRBV5-1
CDR3 length: 12
D gene: NA

CDR3 protein: ASSWGTGVQETQY
V gene: TRBV5-1
CDR3 length: 13
D gene: TRBD1

CDR3 protein: ASSRTGGLHGETQY
V gene: TRBV5-1
CDR3 length: 14
D gene: TRBD1

CDR3 protein: ASSSTGELF
V gene: TRBV27
CDR3 length: 9
D gene: NA

CDR3 protein: ASSLYLGLANYNEQF
V gene: TRBV4-3
CDR3 length: 15
D gene: TRBD2

CDR3 protein: SGGASSYEQY
V gene: TRBV20-1
CDR3 length: 10
D gene: NA

CDR3 protein: SARDPRLAGGPTGELF
V gene: TRBV20-1
CDR3 length: 16
D gene: TRBD2

CDR3 protein: ATSDGVSQY
V gene: TRBV24-1
CDR3 length: 9
D gene: NA

CDR3 protein: ASIGPNYNSPLH
V gene: TRBV12-3/TRBV12-4
CDR3 length: 12
D gene: NA

CDR3 protein: ASSYLGREQF
V gene: TRBV6-2/TRBV6-3
CDR3 length: 10
D gene: NA

CDR3 protein: ASSPRPGELF
V gene: TRBV7-7
CDR3 length: 10
D gene: NA

CDR3 protein: ASSQIEGGRDTQY
V gene: TRBV4-3
CDR3 length: 13
D gene: TRBD2

CDR3 protein: ATSRDAGYNEQF
V gene: TRBV15
CDR3 length: 12
D gene: NA

CDR3 protein: ASSLAGGDNEQY
V gene: TRBV12-3/TRBV12-4
CDR3 length: 12
D gene: TRBD2

CDR3 protein: ASSPLTGVAKNIQY
V gene: TRBV18
CDR3 length: 14
D gene: TRBD1

CDR3 protein: SARGAGEASYNEQF
V gene: TRBV20-1
CDR3 length: 14
D gene: TRBD2

CDR3 protein: ASSFDRAPTDTQY
V gene: TRBV7-2
CDR3 length: 13
D gene: TRBD1

CDR3 protein: ASSVRQGKLF
V gene: TRBV12-3/TRBV12-4
CDR3 length: 10
D gene: TRBD1

CDR3 protein: ATSDWDRVDTDTQY
V gene: TRBV24-1
CDR3 length: 14
D gene: TRBD1

CDR3 protein: ASSQVREGANEQF
V gene: TRBV4-2
CDR3 length: 13
D gene: TRBD1

CDR3 protein: ASSLGGSAGANVLT
V gene: TRBV5-1
CDR3 length: 14
D gene: NA

CDR3 protein: ASSFPSGVYQETQY
V gene: TRBV28
CDR3 length: 14
D gene: NA

CDR3 protein: ASSPRTNSYNEQF
V gene: TRBV7-9
CDR3 length: 13
D gene: NA

CDR3 protein: ASSPLRVWGNYGYT
V gene: TRBV18
CDR3 length: 14
D gene: NA

CDR3 protein: SARRALAGANTGELF
V gene: TRBV20-1
CDR3 length: 15
D gene: TRBD2

CDR3 protein: ASSPTPLAGGYTDTQY
V gene: TRBV4-1
CDR3 length: 16
D gene: TRBD2

CDR3 protein: AFCPRRAWGEDSNQPQH
V gene: TRBV2
CDR3 length: 17
D gene: NA

CDR3 protein: ASSYYGVPTYNEQF
V gene: TRBV6-2/TRBV6-3
CDR3 length: 14
D gene: NA

CDR3 protein: SARDPRQGLAKNIQY
V gene: TRBV20-1
CDR3 length: 15
D gene: TRBD1

CDR3 protein: ASSLGEWEQF
V gene: TRBV12-3/TRBV12-4
CDR3 length: 10
D gene: NA

CDR3 protein: ASSYPEGRRGEQF
V gene: TRBV6-2/TRBV6-3
CDR3 length: 13
D gene: TRBD2

CDR3 protein: ASSLPRGAQY
V gene: TRBV7-9
CDR3 length: 10
D gene: TRBD2

CDR3 protein: ASSLNLRVQETQY
V gene: TRBV7-9
CDR3 length: 13
D gene: NA

CDR3 protein: SVAPRLVPKETQY
V gene: TRBV29-1
CDR3 length: 13
D gene: NA

CDR3 protein: ASSPANDNEQF
V gene: TRBV5-1
CDR3 length: 11
D gene: NA